The present TCR beta chain was sequenced within a study of shared clonotypes between healthy human individuals. Study-wide background: Donor composition was a couple of women and a few men, aged 18 to 49.

Genomic DNA belonging to each subset was distributed in equal measure over several immunoSEQ plates. Measured with immunoSEQ multiplex PCR; TCRdb has only the in-frame clones, and not every one. The profile covers 550,000 to 800,000 clones, with about 74% appearing a single time and 1.5% to 2% taken by the ten largest. The V gene's germline CDR1 is SQVTM and CDR2 ANQGSEA. V lost 7 bases and J 6 bases, leaving 16 bases between the germline ends. CDR3 size: 13 residues. About this clone itself: Its antigen is unknown.

General study findings and limits: Sorted-subset sequencing was shown by rarefaction to be incomplete despite large depth.

This clonotype was obtained from a woman in her 30s in good health. J is TRBJ1-5 and V is TRBV29-1, with D unresolved. What was sequenced was memory CD4+ T cells sorted from blood. Subset reported: CD45RA-negative fraction. CDR3 nucleotides: TGCAGCGCTGCATCCGCGTTGGGTCAGCCCCAGCATTTT. This encodes CSAASALGQPQHF. Based on the CDR3 plus reference TRBV29-1 and TRBJ1-5, the full variable domain is SAVISQKPSRDICQRGTSLTIQCQVDSQVTMMFWYRQQPGQSLTLIATANQGSEATYESGFVIDKFPISRPNLTFSTLTVSNMSPEDSSIYLCSAASALGQPQHFGDGTRLSIL.